This T cell receptor (beta chain) is from a study of T cells expressing NK-cell markers. Study at large: All TCR beta repertoires analysed originated from sorted CD3+CD56+NKG2C+, CD3+CD56+NKG2C- and CD3+CD56-NKG2C+ T cells. HCMV serostatus: most of the eight sequenced donors positive, one negative. Study-wide points: In several donors, these clonotypes also led the CD3+CD56-NKG2C+ fraction.

The CDR3 runs 18 residues. Of note for this clonotype: Its antigen is still unknown.

TCRdb reprocessed the 5' RACE reads, keeping one entry per CDR3 protein, no DNA. This repertoire comprises 300,000 to 500,000 distinct CDR3 sequences; its ten largest clones make up about 11%. The specimen was blood T cells: a sorted CD56 or NKG2C T cell subset, CD4+ or CD8+ T cells, or bulk PBMC T cells (not recorded which). This sequence originates from a woman aged 50 to 60 in good health. This rearrangement joins TRBV12-3 or TRBV12-4 to TRBJ2-1; TCRdb gives TRBD1 as the D gene, but with no DNA this cannot be confirmed. The CDR3 loop reads CASRSRGPPRGSYNEQFF.